This T cell receptor (beta chain) was identified in a study of blood T cell repertoires in COVID-19. About the study: PBMCs, B-cell-depleted T cells, or T cells were the source of the cDNA or gDNA that made up the material.

Only in-frame clones appear in the TCRdb table, and some are missing; sequencing was by immunoSEQ multiplex PCR. The table has some 150,000 clones, more than 75% seen once. The CDR3 runs to 17 residues. Germline lookup yields CDR1 LGHNT and CDR2 FRNRAP. Trimming left V 4 bases short and J 1 base short, with 17 bases between. The rearrangement joins TRBV12-5 to TRBJ1-5, with D possibly TRBD1 on 6 matching bases. The sequenced sample consisted of peripheral blood. The clonotype originates from a man between 65 and 85 years old with acute or convalescent COVID-19. The CDR3 bases are TGTGCTAGTGGTTGGATGACAGGATCGGGAAGCAATCAGCCCCAGCATTTT. Translation gives CASGWMTGSGSNQPQHF. Drawing the rest from reference TRBV12-5 and TRBJ1-5, the complete variable domain is DARVTQTPRHKVTEMGQEVTMRCQPILGHNTVFWYRQTMMQGLELLAYFRNRAPLDDSGMPKDRFSAEMPDATLATLKIQPSEPRDSAVYFCASGWMTGSGSNQPQHFGDGTRLSIL.